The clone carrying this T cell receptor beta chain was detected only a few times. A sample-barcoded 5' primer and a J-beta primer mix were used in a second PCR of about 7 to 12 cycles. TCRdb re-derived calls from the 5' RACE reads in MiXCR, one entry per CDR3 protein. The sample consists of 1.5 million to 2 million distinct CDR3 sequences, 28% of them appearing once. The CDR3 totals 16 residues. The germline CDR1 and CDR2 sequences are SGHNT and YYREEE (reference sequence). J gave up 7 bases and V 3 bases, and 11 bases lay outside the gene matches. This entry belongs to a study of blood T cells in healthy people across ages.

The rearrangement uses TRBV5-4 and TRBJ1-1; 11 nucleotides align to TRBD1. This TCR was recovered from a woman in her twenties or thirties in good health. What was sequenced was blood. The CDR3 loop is CASSSGQGGPYVEAFF. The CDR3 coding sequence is TGTGCCAGCAGCTCGGGACAGGGGGGACCTTACGTTGAAGCTTTCTTT.